This record concerns one T cell receptor beta chain sequence. In the authors' workflow: For nucleated cells, counts were estimated from reference gene primer amplification. The repertoire was sequenced with immunoSEQ multiplex PCR; TCRdb's copy has only in-frame clones and lacks some. That table supplies the V and J calls and clone size; D and trimming were determined from the DNA. Of about 100,000 clones detected, 86% appear once; the ten largest clones hold roughly 2.6%. This sample is drawn from a study of blood T cell repertoires in COVID-19. This study enrolled people aged 18 to 89 from around 26 US geographic areas. Grouping used clinical history reported by participants in a survey and questionnaire. The CDR3 has 14 amino acids. Trimming shortened V by 10 bases and J by 3 bases, and 19 bases separated the two germline ends. The germline CDR1 and CDR2 sequences are ENHRY and SYGVKD.

The source material was PBMCs or T cells enriched from blood (not recorded which). This rearrangement joins TRBV10-3 to TRBJ2-7; a possible D gene is TRBD1 (5 bases). The sequence came from a woman in her fifties or sixties who had recovered from COVID-19. The DNA for the CDR3 is TGTGCCACTTACAGGTACTCGATCATCTACGAGCAGTACTTC. Translation: CATYRYSIIYEQYF.